The 23 T cell receptor beta chains below were found in one sample sequenced in a study of blood T cell repertoires in COVID-19. Sequencing used immunoSEQ multiplex PCR; TCRdb keeps in-frame clones, though not all of them. The table has about 300,000 clones, 85% seen once. The sequencing input was PBMCs or T cells enriched from blood (not recorded which). The receptors originated from a woman younger than 45 who had been exposed to COVID-19.

The V and J genes are TRBV29-1 and TRBJ1-1, with 9 nucleotides matching TRBD1. V gave up 5 bases and J gave up 12 bases; unmatched junction bases: 13. In germline, CDR1 is SQVTM, CDR2 ANQGSEA. This CDR3 spans 13 amino acids. CDR3 loop: CSVRPNRGQRTFF. The CDR3 region has the DNA TGCAGCGTTCGACCCAACAGGGGGCAGAGAACTTTCTTT.

The rearrangement links TRBV29-1 to TRBJ2-3, with D possibly TRBD1 on 5 matching bases. Germline V CDR1 and CDR2: SQVTM, ANQGSEA. Trimming shortened V by 4 bases and J by 2 bases, and 10 bases separated the two germline ends. The CDR3 is 13 residues long. In nucleotides, the CDR3 is TGCAGCGTTGCAGGGAAAGTCACAGATACGCAGTATTTT. It yields the protein CSVAGKVTDTQYF.

The chain links TRBV4-2 to TRBJ2-3, with TRBD2 matching 13 bases. There are 20 residues in the CDR3. V shed 0 bases and J 2 bases; nucleotides not matched to a gene: 11. The germline V gene encodes CDR1 LGHNA and CDR2 YNFKEQ. The CDR3 nucleotides read TGTGCCAGCAGCCAAGATCCCGGTACTAGCGGGGGGGCCTCCACAGATACGCAGTATTTT. Translation: CASSQDPGTSGGASTDTQYF.

This clone was observed a single time. The V call is TRBV4-3, the J call TRBJ1-2; TRBD1 is a possible D gene (6 bases). The CDR3 runs to 14 residues. V was clipped by 1 base and J by 9 bases, with 15 bases between them. The germline V gene encodes CDR1 LGHNA and CDR2 YSLEER. The DNA of the CDR3 is TGCGCCAGCAGCCAAGTAAAAAACAGGGAGAGCTACACCTTC. Translation gives CASSQVKNRESYTF.

Only a few counts were recorded for this clone. The sample holds other DNA sequences that translate to the same CDR3. The genes are TRBV28 and TRBJ1-2; 8 nucleotides align to TRBD1. V was pared by 5 bases and J by 0 bases, with 2 bases of the junction left unmatched. Germline loops: CDR1 MDHEN, CDR2 SYDVKM. CDR3 size: 14 residues. The CDR3 nucleotides read TGTGCCAGCAGTAAACAGGGGGCTAACTATGGCTACACCTTC. Translated, it gives CASSKQGANYGYTF.

The rearrangement links TRBV5-1 to TRBJ1-1; D is unclear. Looked up from germline, CDR1 is SGHRS and CDR2 is YFSETQ. The CDR3 length is 13 residues. V dropped 2 bases and J dropped 5 bases, with 10 bases sitting between them. Here the CDR3 reads CASSFGSETEAFF. The CDR3 DNA reads TGCGCCAGCAGCTTTGGTAGCGAAACTGAAGCTTTCTTT.

This clone was observed a single time. The J gene is TRBJ2-7, the V gene TRBV29-1; TRBD2 might be the D (6 bases). CDR1 is SQVTM and CDR2 is ANQGSEA in the germline V gene. The CDR3 has 16 amino acids. Deletions cut 2 bases from V and 5 bases from J, with 22 bases between. CDR3 sequence (DNA): TGCAGCGTTGAATCCCAAATCGGGCAGGGAGGCCACGAGCAGTACTTC. The encoded protein is CSVESQIGQGGHEQYF.

This rearrangement joins TRBV15 to TRBJ1-5; the D gene is possibly TRBD1 (5 bases). Germline-derived CDR1 and CDR2 are LNHNV and YYDKDF (reference sequence). This CDR3 has 12 residues. V was shortened by 8 bases and J by 6 bases, with 11 bases between the two germline ends. In DNA, the CDR3 is TGTGCCACCTCCTTCGGGGGTCAGCCCCAGCATTTT. Its translation: CATSFGGQPQHF.

V and J are TRBV4-1 and TRBJ2-7, with 8 nucleotides matching TRBD1. The ends lost 2 bases at V and 4 bases at J; junction bases unmatched: 4. In germline, CDR1 is MGHRA, CDR2 YSYEKL. There are 14 residues in the CDR3. The CDR3 spells CASSQRDRSYEQYF. Here the CDR3 DNA reads TGCGCCAGCAGCCAACGGGACAGGTCTTACGAGCAGTACTTC.

A remark on this clone: Other nucleotide sequences from this sample produce the same CDR3. The chain combines TRBV25-1 with TRBJ1-2; D may be TRBD1 (6 bases). V was cut by 5 bases and J by 6 bases, with 10 bases left in between. The CDR3 spans 12 residues. The germline V gene encodes CDR1 MGHDK and CDR2 SYGVNS. Written as DNA, the CDR3 is TGTGCCAGCAGTATTCAGGGGCATGGCTACACCTTC. This encodes CASSIQGHGYTF.

This clone was seen once. This chain links TRBV7-2 with TRBJ1-2; 9 bases fit TRBD1. Germline V lookup: CDR1 SGHTA, CDR2 FQGNSA. V lost 4 bases to trimming and J lost 4 bases; unmatched junction nucleotides: 7. This CDR3 has 15 amino acids. CDR3 residues: CASSSGTGKGYGYTF. The DNA for the CDR3 is TGTGCCAGCAGCTCGGGGACAGGGAAGGGCTATGGCTACACCTTC.

This chain connects TRBV19 to TRBJ1-5, with 8 bases matching TRBD1. V was clipped by 6 bases and J by 4 bases; unmatched bases: 8. Germline assignment: CDR1 LNHDA and CDR2 SQIVND (reference sequence). This CDR3 comprises 15 residues. This CDR3 is CASSDGQGGNQPQHF. CDR3 in DNA: TGTGCCAGTAGCGACGGACAGGGAGGGAATCAGCCCCAGCATTTT.

This chain joins TRBV14 and TRBJ1-1; D is ambiguous. V lost 1 base and J 3 bases, leaving 6 bases between the germline ends. CDR3 size: 13 residues. Germline lookup yields CDR1 SGHDN and CDR2 FVKESK. The CDR3 DNA is TGTGCCAGCAGCCAAGTCCGAGACACTGAAGCTTTCTTT. Its translation: CASSQVRDTEAFF.

The rearrangement links TRBV2 to TRBJ1-1; TRBD1 is a possible D gene (5 bases). The CDR3 loop spans 13 amino acids. V was cut by 6 bases and J by 7 bases, with 15 bases left in between. Germline values: CDR1 SNHLY, CDR2 FYNNEI. As DNA, the CDR3 is TGTGCCAGCAGACGGGACGCGGGGGGTGAAGCTTTCTTT. Protein product: CASRRDAGGEAFF.

The V call is TRBV28, the J call TRBJ2-3; TRBD2 matches 12 bases. This CDR3 has 20 amino acids. Germline V gene lookup returns CDR1 MDHEN and CDR2 SYDVKM. V was clipped by 3 bases and J by 0 bases; unmatched bases: 13. This CDR3 is CASSFTHRLAGVRSTDTQYF. The CDR3 DNA is TGTGCCAGCAGTTTCACTCATCGACTAGCGGGAGTAAGGAGCACAGATACGCAGTATTTT.

The chain combines TRBV27 with TRBJ1-1, with TRBD1 matching 7 bases. Trimming removed 5 bases from V and 1 base from J; junction bases left unmatched: 4. In germline, CDR1 is MNHEY, CDR2 SMNVEV (reference sequence). The CDR3 consists of 14 residues. The CDR3: CASSPTGENTEAFF. The DNA of the CDR3 is TGTGCCAGCAGTCCAACAGGGGAGAACACTGAAGCTTTCTTT.

The J gene is TRBJ1-1, the V gene TRBV7-2; no clear D. The germline CDR1 and CDR2 sequences are SGHTA and FQGNSA. The CDR3 length is 15 residues. Trimming shortened V by 1 base and J by 1 base, and 10 bases separated the two germline ends. CDR3 DNA sequence: TGTGCCAGCAGCTTAGTAGGTTTAGCGAACACTGAAGCTTTCTTT. It yields the protein CASSLVGLANTEAFF.

This chain connects TRBV28 to TRBJ2-3; 8 positions match TRBD2. Trimming removed 3 bases from V and 4 bases from J; junction bases left unmatched: 9. This CDR3 spans 16 amino acids. Per the germline V gene, CDR1 is MDHEN and CDR2 is SYDVKM. The CDR3 protein is CASSFYSAGVADTQYF. CDR3 DNA: TGTGCCAGCAGTTTTTACTCAGCGGGAGTCGCAGATACGCAGTATTTT.

This chain links TRBV10-3 with TRBJ2-5; possibly TRBD2 for D (5 bases). Looked up from germline, CDR1 is ENHRY and CDR2 is SYGVKD. This CDR3 spans 13 amino acids. Trimming cost V 6 bases and J 4 bases, with 12 bases left between them. CDR3 amino acids: CAISKGERETQYF. The CDR3 nucleotides read TGTGCCATCAGCAAGGGAGAGAGAGAGACCCAGTACTTC.

This chain connects TRBV19 to TRBJ2-7, with a possible D match to TRBD2 (6 bases). The length of the CDR3 is 15 residues. Trimming cost V 4 bases and J 5 bases, with 18 bases left between them. Germline V CDR1 and CDR2: LNHDA, SQIVND (reference sequence). CDR3 DNA: TGTGCCAGTAGTAGTTTGGGACTGATTGCCCACGAGCAGTACTTC. Protein sequence: CASSSLGLIAHEQYF. The full variable domain, in which reference TRBV19 and TRBJ2-7 provide the parts outside the CDR3, is DGGITQSPKYLFRKEGQNVTLSCEQNLNHDAMYWYRQDPGQGLRLIYYSQIVNDFQKGDIAEGYSVSREKKESFPLTVTSAQKNPTAFYLCASSSLGLIAHEQYFGPGTRLTVT.

The J gene is TRBJ1-1, the V gene TRBV15; D might be TRBD1 (6 bases). There are 13 residues in the CDR3. Germline V gene sequence: CDR1 LNHNV, CDR2 YYDKDF (reference sequence). The ends were cut back, 0 bases at V and 7 bases at J, with 9 bases in the middle. Here the CDR3 DNA reads TGTGCCACCAGCAGAGATCAACAGGGTGAAGCTTTCTTT. The encoded protein is CATSRDQQGEAFF.

The V call is TRBV7-2, the J call TRBJ1-3; 7 bases agree with TRBD1. This CDR3 region has 15 residues. J lost 0 bases, V lost 5 bases, and 4 bases had no gene match. Germline V gene data show CDR1 as SGHTA and CDR2 as FQGNSA. As DNA, the CDR3 is TGTGCCAGCAGCGCAGGGGGTAACTCTGGAAACACCATATATTTT. Translating it yields CASSAGGNSGNTIYF.

Concerning this clone: The sample carries other DNA sequences with the same CDR3. The chain links TRBV5-1 to TRBJ1-1, with D unresolved. Germline-derived CDR1 and CDR2 are SGHRS and YFSETQ. The CDR3 contains 13 residues. V was cut by 2 bases and J by 1 base, with 6 bases left in between. The CDR3 protein is CASSLDTNTEAFF. The CDR3 bases are TGCGCCAGCAGCTTAGACACGAACACTGAAGCTTTCTTT.